This T cell receptor (beta chain) was captured in a study of spatial heterogeneity in lung cancer. Turning to the study itself: The count of detected beta-chain sequences consistently exceeded that of alpha-chain sequences. The average count in raw reads for each unique TCR and UMI combination exceeded 8.5 appearances. Regarding the study as a whole: Whereas they appeared in blood less at follow-up, ubiquitous expanded tumor TCRs appeared there more at resection.

The CDR3 runs to 13 residues. V lost 4 bases, J lost 18 bases, and 19 bases lay in between. CDR1 and CDR2 from the germline V gene are SEHNR and FQNEAQ (reference sequence). Stated time point: sample taken at primary tumor resection. The authors sequenced whole RNA from tumor, nontumor lung or frozen PBMC without sorting. Notes on this clonotype: Its cognate antigen is unknown.

Each TCR cDNA molecule carried a unique molecular identifier. TCRdb re-derived calls from the 5' RACE reads in MiXCR, one entry per CDR3 protein. The sample shows about 40,000 distinct CDR3 sequences, around 5% of them seen only once. The receptor was isolated from a female donor with early-stage non-small cell lung cancer. The sequenced sample was PBMCs, obtained at surgery. This rearrangement joins TRBV7-9 to TRBJ1-6; no definite D call. The DNA for the CDR3 is TGTGCCAGCAGCTCTACGGCCGGGCAGATAAGCCACTTT. Amino acid sequence: CASSSTAGQISHF.